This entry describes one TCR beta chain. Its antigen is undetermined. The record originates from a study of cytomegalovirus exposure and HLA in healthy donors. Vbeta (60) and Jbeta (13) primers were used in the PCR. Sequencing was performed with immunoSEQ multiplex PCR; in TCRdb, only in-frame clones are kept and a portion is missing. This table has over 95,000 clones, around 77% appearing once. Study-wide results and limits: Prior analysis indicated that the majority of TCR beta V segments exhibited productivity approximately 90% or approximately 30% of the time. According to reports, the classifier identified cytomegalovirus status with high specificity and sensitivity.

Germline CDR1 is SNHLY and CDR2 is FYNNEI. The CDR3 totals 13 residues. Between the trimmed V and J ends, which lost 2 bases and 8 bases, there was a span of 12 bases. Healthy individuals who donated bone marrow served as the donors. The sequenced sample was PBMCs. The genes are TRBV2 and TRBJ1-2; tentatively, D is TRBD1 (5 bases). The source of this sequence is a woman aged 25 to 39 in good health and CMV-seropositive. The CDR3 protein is CASSEWGGVGYTF. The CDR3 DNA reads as TGTGCCAGCAGTGAATGGGGGGGAGTCGGCTACACCTTC.